This TCR beta chain was identified in a study of OX40 agonist ivuxolimab in advanced cancers. The germline gives CDR1 SGHAT, CDR2 FQNNGV. The CDR3 extends over 13 amino acids. V lost 5 bases and J 4 bases, leaving 9 bases between the germline ends. Profiled with immunoSEQ multiplex PCR; TCRdb holds only in-frame clones, not every one. The data hold some 30,000 clones, with about 74% observed a single time. The sample in question was CD4+ or CD8+ T cells sorted from blood, obtained in a trial of the OX40 agonist ivuxolimab. This chain uses TRBV11-2 with TRBJ2-1; D uncertain. This receptor was identified in an adult with an advanced solid tumor such as melanoma, head and neck, liver or kidney cancer. The CDR3 nucleotides are TGTGCCAGCAGCCGCGGTTTATACAATGAGCAGTTCTTC. It encodes CASSRGLYNEQFF.